Shown below are 5 T cell receptor beta chains from a single sample sequenced in a study of regulatory T cells in long-lasting Graves disease. HTBI primers from iRepertoire and Arm-PCR of CDR3 regions yielded the TCR beta libraries. TCRdb recomputed calls from the multiplex PCR reads with MiXCR, one row per CDR3 protein. The sample lists about 240,000 distinct CDR3 sequences, around 20% occurring once. Stated time point: newly diagnosed GD, antithyroid drugs for less than 3 months. The TCR library used RNA extracted from PBMCs. The starting material was peripheral blood mononuclear cells (PBMCs), obtained at new diagnosis, from a patient treated with antithyroid drugs. The receptors derive from a female donor with Graves disease.

The gene calls are TRBV20-1 and TRBJ2-7; 8 nucleotides agree with TRBD1. The CDR3 is 14 amino acids. In germline, CDR1 is DFQATT, CDR2 SNEGSKA (reference sequence). After removal of 2 bases from V and 4 bases from J, the junction contained 7 bases not matched to a gene. CDR3 region: CSARPGQVQYEQYF. The CDR3 DNA is TGCAGTGCTAGACCGGGACAGGTCCAGTACGAGCAGTACTTC.

There are many counts of this clonotype. The genes are TRBV4-3 and TRBJ2-7, with 7 positions matching TRBD2. The CDR3 consists of 15 residues. J lost 5 bases, V lost 0 bases, and 7 bases had no gene match. Germline-derived CDR1 and CDR2 are LGHNA and YSLEER. This chain's CDR3 is CASSQDWEGRNEQYF. CDR3 in DNA: TGCGCCAGCAGCCAAGATTGGGAGGGGCGGAACGAGCAGTACTTC.

Of note for this clonotype: Possible read error: a much larger clone is one base away. The chain recombines TRBV7-2 with TRBJ2-7, with TRBD1 as a possible D gene (5 bases). The CDR3 runs to 15 residues. The germline V gene encodes CDR1 SGHTA and CDR2 FQGNSA. V shed 8 bases and J shed 2 bases, with 19 bases lying between them. The DNA for the CDR3 is TGTGCCAGCTCACCATTCGAGGACAATGCCTACGAGCAGTACTTC. Amino acid sequence: CASSPFEDNAYEQYF.

This clonotype was seen ten or more times. The chain combines TRBV20-1 with TRBJ2-7, with 8 nucleotides matching TRBD1. Trimming removed 6 bases from V and 6 bases from J; junction bases left unmatched: 10. The CDR3 consists of 13 residues. Germline V gene sequence: CDR1 DFQATT, CDR2 SNEGSKA (reference sequence). CDR3 coding DNA: TGCAGTGCCCACAGGGGGAATTTCGGCGAGCAGTACTTC. It codes for CSAHRGNFGEQYF.

Regarding this clonotype: A single base separates this from a much larger clone, so it may be a read error. The genes are TRBV4-3 and TRBJ1-2; TRBD1 might be the D (5 bases). Trimming removed 5 bases from V and 7 bases from J, with 14 bases in between. From germline, CDR1 is LGHNA and CDR2 YSLEER. The CDR3 sequence is 13 residues long. This CDR3 reads CASSRGRSLGYTF. The CDR3 nucleotides read TGCGCCAGCAGCAGGGGCAGGTCGCTTGGCTACACCTTC.